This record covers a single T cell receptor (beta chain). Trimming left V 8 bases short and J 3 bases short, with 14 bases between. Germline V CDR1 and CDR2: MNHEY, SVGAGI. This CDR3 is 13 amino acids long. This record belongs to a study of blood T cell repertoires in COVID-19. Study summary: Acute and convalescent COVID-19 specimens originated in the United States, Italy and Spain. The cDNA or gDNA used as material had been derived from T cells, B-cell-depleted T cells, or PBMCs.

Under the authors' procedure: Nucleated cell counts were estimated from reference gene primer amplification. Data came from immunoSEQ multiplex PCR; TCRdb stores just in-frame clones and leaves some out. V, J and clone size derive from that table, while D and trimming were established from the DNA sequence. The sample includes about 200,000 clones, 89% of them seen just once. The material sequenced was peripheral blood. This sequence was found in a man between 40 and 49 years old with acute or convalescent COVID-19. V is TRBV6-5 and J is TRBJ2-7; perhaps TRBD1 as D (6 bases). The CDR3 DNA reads TGTGCCAGCCTCGTACAGGGCGGCTACGAGCAGTACTTC. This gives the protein CASLVQGGYEQYF.